The sample holds many counts of the clone carrying this T cell receptor (beta chain). CDR3 length: 14 amino acids. The germline gives CDR1 MNHNS, CDR2 SASEGT. V was pared by 5 bases and J by 4 bases, with 15 bases between. The data originate from a study of Graves' ophthalmopathy and Graves' hyperthyroidism. Investigators amplified TCR beta CDR3 regions from RNA transcripts. RT-PCR in the first round used HTBI primers; a second-round multiplex PCR followed. Via MiXCR, TCRdb re-called the multiplex PCR reads, giving one row per CDR3 protein. This table holds fewer than 650,000 distinct CDR3 sequences, 22% found once.

V gene TRBV6-1 combines with J gene TRBJ2-7; TRBD2 is a possible D gene (5 bases). Sequences were obtained from peripheral blood. This receptor was obtained from a woman aged 18-30 years with stable Graves' hyperthyroidism. Some clones in this sample may be carry-over from other donors' samples. The CDR3: CASSSKGVEYEQYF. In DNA, the CDR3 is TGTGCCAGCAGTAGTAAGGGAGTGGAGTACGAGCAGTACTTC.